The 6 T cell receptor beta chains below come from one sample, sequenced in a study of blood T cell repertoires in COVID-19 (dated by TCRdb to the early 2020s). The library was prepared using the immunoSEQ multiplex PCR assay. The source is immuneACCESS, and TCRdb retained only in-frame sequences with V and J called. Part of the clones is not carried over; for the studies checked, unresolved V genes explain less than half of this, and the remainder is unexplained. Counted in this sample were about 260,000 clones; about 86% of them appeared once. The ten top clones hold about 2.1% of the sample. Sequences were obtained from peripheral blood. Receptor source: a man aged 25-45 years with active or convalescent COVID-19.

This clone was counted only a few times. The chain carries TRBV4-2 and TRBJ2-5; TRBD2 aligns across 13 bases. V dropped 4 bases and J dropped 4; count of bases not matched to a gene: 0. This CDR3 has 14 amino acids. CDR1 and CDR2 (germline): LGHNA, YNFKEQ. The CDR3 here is CASSRTSGGETQYF. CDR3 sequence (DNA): TGTGCCAGCAGCCGGACTAGCGGGGGAGAGACCCAGTACTTC.

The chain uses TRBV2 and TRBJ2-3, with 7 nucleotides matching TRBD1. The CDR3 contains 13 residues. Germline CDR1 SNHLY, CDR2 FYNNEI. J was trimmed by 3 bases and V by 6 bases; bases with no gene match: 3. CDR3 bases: TGTGCCAGCAGCTCCAGGGGGACAGATACGCAGTATTTT. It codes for CASSSRGTDTQYF.

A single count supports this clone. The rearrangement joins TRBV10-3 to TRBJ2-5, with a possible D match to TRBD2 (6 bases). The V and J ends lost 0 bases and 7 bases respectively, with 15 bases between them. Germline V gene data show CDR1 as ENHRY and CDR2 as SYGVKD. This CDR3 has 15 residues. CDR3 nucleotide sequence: TGTGCCATCAGTGAGTCTATGGGGGGTCTCGGGACCCAGTACTTC. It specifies CAISESMGGLGTQYF.

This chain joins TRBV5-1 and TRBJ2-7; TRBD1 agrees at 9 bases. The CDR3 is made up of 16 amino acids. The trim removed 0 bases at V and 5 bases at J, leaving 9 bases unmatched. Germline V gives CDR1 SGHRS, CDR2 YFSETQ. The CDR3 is CASSLAGGTGIHEQYF. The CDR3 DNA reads TGCGCCAGCAGCTTGGCCGGGGGGACAGGGATACACGAGCAGTACTTC.

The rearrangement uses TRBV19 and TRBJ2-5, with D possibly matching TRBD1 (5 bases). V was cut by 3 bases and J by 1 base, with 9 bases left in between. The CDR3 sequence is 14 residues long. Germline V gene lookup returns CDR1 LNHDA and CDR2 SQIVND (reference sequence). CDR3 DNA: TGTGCCAGTAGTATCGTCGACAGCCAAGAGACCCAGTACTTC. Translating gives CASSIVDSQETQYF.

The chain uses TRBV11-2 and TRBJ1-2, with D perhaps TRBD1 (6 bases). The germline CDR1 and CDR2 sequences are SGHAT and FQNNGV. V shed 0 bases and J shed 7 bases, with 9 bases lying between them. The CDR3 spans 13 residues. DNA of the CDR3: TGTGCCAGCAGCTTAGAAGGGGGAACTGGCTACACCTTC. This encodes CASSLEGGTGYTF.